This TCR beta chain emerged from a study of PD-L1 blockade in urothelial cancer. In the study overall: A median about 150,000 T cells were found in blood samples.

V lost 0 bases and J 1 base, leaving 5 bases between the germline ends. The length of the CDR3 is 13 residues. Per germline, CDR1 SGHRS and CDR2 YFSETQ. Produced via immunoSEQ multiplex PCR; TCRdb's table is partial and in-frame only. The data contain approximately 79,000 clones, roughly 87% of them seen just once; the ten biggest clones take up under 6%. The chain recombines TRBV5-1 with TRBJ2-7; D gene unclear. The source of this sequence is a woman between 65 and 79 years old with urothelial cancer. This specimen was PBMCs, taken around atezolizumab (anti-PD-L1) treatment. The CDR3 here is CASSLDISYEQYF. As DNA, the CDR3 is TGCGCCAGCAGCTTGGACATTTCCTACGAGCAGTACTTC.